This T cell receptor (beta chain) came from a study of blood T cells in healthy people across ages. Findings and limits, study-wide: Per-million-T-cell TCR beta diversity fell roughly linearly with age.

This clonotype was seen repeatedly, ten times or more. What it recognizes is unknown. A second PCR, run for about 6 to 12 cycles, used a sample-barcoded 5' primer plus a J-beta primer mix. TCRdb re-called the 5' RACE reads through MiXCR, storing one row per CDR3 protein. The table shows 1.5 million to 2 million distinct CDR3 sequences, with about 50% occurring only once. This TCR was sampled from a woman between 40 and 50 years old in good health. Sequencing input: blood.

The CDR3 reads CASSLGVLYEQYF. For the CDR3, the DNA is TGTGCCAGCAGCCTGGGGGTTCTTTACGAGCAGTACTTC. This chain joins TRBV7-2 and TRBJ2-7; D tentatively fits TRBD1 or TRBD2 (5 bases each). This CDR3 has 13 residues. V was trimmed by 5 bases and J by 4 bases, leaving 12 bases between them. CDR1 is SGHTA, CDR2 FQGNSA, per germline.